These 29 T cell receptor beta chains share one sample of origin, sequenced in a study of T-cell reconstitution after alpha-beta-depleted transplantation in children. The authors prepared the TCRbeta library with unique molecular identifiers. TCRdb re-called the PCR reads with MiXCR, one entry per CDR3 protein. The profile covers about 230,000 distinct CDR3 sequences, with around 12% appearing a single time and roughly 2.6% taken by the ten largest. The sequenced sample was PBMCs from the stem cell graft donor, obtained from the stem cell graft. Every receptor here comes from a human donor who donated a stem cell graft to a child with acute lymphoblastic leukemia.

This chain uses TRBV29-1 with TRBJ2-7, with 8 bases aligning to TRBD1. V lost 6 bases to trimming and J lost 3 bases; unmatched junction nucleotides: 16. The germline gives CDR1 SQVTM, CDR2 ANQGSEA. The CDR3 has 16 residues. The CDR3 loop is CSVAHMGKGTGYEQYF. CDR3 bases: TGCAGCGTCGCCCACATGGGAAAGGGGACAGGCTACGAGCAGTACTTC.

About this clonotype: A read error may be the cause here, since a much bigger clone is one base away. The J gene is TRBJ2-1, the V gene TRBV29-1; 7 nucleotides match TRBD2. With 4 bases clipped from V and 5 bases from J, the junction kept 11 bases outside the gene matches. Germline V gives CDR1 SQVTM, CDR2 ANQGSEA. This CDR3 is built from 15 residues. CDR3 protein: CSVGVRGREDNEQFF. CDR3 DNA: TGCAGCGTTGGAGTACGAGGGAGGGAGGACAATGAGCAGTTCTTC.

This clonotype was seen only once. This chain connects TRBV18 to TRBJ1-1; D not certain. Germline lookup yields CDR1 KGHSH and CDR2 LQKENI. The CDR3 loop spans 12 amino acids. V dropped 0 bases and J dropped 8 bases, with 7 bases sitting between them. CDR3: CASSPPGQEAFF. The CDR3 DNA sequence: TGTGCCAGCTCACCACCGGGCCAAGAAGCTTTCTTT. The full variable domain, with the rest looked up from reference TRBV18 and TRBJ1-1, is NAGVMQNPRHLVRRRGQEARLRCSPMKGHSHVYWYRQLPEEGLKFMVYLQKENIIDESGMPKERFSAEFPKEGPSILRIQQVVRGDSAAYFCASSPPGQEAFFGQGTRLTVV.

The chain links TRBV27 to TRBJ2-7; D possibly matches TRBD1 or TRBD2 (5 bases each). Per the germline V gene, CDR1 is MNHEY and CDR2 is SMNVEV (reference sequence). CDR3 size: 13 residues. The V end lost 4 bases, the J end lost 11 bases, and 18 bases lay between the germline ends. As DNA, the CDR3 is TGTGCCAGCAGTTCCCCGGGACCCCTAGTGAAGTACTTC. Translation gives CASSSPGPLVKYF.

This clonotype was detected ten times or more. The rearrangement joins TRBV24-1 to TRBJ1-2; maybe TRBD1 (5 bases). This CDR3 is built from 13 residues. Trimming cost V 3 bases and J 3 bases, with 7 bases left between them. Germline CDR1 and CDR2: KGHDR and SFDVKD. CDR3 DNA: TGTGCCACCAGTGATCTCAGGGACTATGGCTACACCTTC. Its translation is CATSDLRDYGYTF.

This clonotype was recorded a few times. The V and J genes are TRBV12-5 and TRBJ2-2, with a possible D match to TRBD1 (6 bases). The CDR3 length is 15 residues. V dropped 7 bases and J dropped 3 bases, with 15 bases sitting between them. The germline gives CDR1 LGHNT, CDR2 FRNRAP. The CDR3 bases are TGTGCTAGTGTGTCTCAGGGGCGCGACACCGGGGAGCTGTTTTTT. Translation gives CASVSQGRDTGELFF.

In this sample, this clonotype turned up many times. The chain joins TRBV5-1 to TRBJ2-7; no clear D. V lost 2 bases and J 4 bases, leaving 10 bases between the germline ends. The germline V gene encodes CDR1 SGHRS and CDR2 YFSETQ. The CDR3 has 13 residues. This CDR3 is CASSLLGFYEQYF. The CDR3 DNA follows: TGCGCCAGCAGCTTACTTGGGTTTTACGAGCAGTACTTC.

J is TRBJ1-2 and V is TRBV7-7; 8 nucleotides agree with TRBD1. Germline V gene data show CDR1 as SSHAT and CDR2 as FNYEAQ (reference sequence). There are 19 residues in the CDR3. With 11 bases clipped from V and 1 base from J, the junction kept 24 bases outside the gene matches. The CDR3 nucleotides read TGTGCCTTCTGCTGGGGGGGACAGGAGCTAATCAGGCGTAACTATGGCTACACCTTC. Translating gives CAFCWGGQELIRRNYGYTF.

This chain links TRBV12-5 with TRBJ1-1; possibly TRBD1 for D (6 bases). Germline loops: CDR1 LGHNT, CDR2 FRNRAP. There are 18 residues in the CDR3. Trimming pared 0 bases from V and 0 bases from J, leaving 17 bases between. The CDR3 sequence is CASGLVLGGGSMNTEAFF. DNA of the CDR3: TGTGCTAGTGGTTTGGTACTGGGAGGGGGATCCATGAACACTGAAGCTTTCTTT.

This clonotype came up many times. CDR3 amino acids: CASSLPSGTRETQYF. CDR3 in DNA: TGTGCCAGCAGCTTACCGTCCGGGACCCGAGAGACCCAGTACTTC. The chain uses TRBV7-2 and TRBJ2-5; possibly TRBD1 or TRBD2 for D (5 bases each). The CDR3 consists of 15 residues. The germline CDR1 and CDR2 sequences are SGHTA and FQGNSA. Trimming removed 2 bases from V and 4 bases from J, with 14 bases in between.

This clonotype has a count of ten or more. This chain connects TRBV5-1 to TRBJ2-5; TRBD2 matches 13 bases. Germline V gives CDR1 SGHRS, CDR2 YFSETQ. V shed 1 base and J 2 bases; nucleotides not matched to a gene: 5. The CDR3 extends over 17 amino acids. The CDR3 DNA reads TGCGCCAGCAGCTTGAGTGCGACTAGCGGGGGGCAAGAGACCCAGTACTTC. Its translation: CASSLSATSGGQETQYF.

Many counts were recorded for this clonotype. This chain connects TRBV29-1 to TRBJ2-2, with D perhaps matching TRBD1 (5 bases). Trimming pared 0 bases from V and 2 bases from J, leaving 7 bases between. The CDR3 has 14 amino acids. Germline V CDR1 and CDR2: SQVTM, ANQGSEA. CDR3 region: CSVEDGANTGELFF. DNA for the CDR3: TGCAGCGTTGAAGATGGGGCTAACACCGGGGAGCTGTTTTTT.

This clonotype showed up many times. The junction departs from germline at one end; a sequencing error may be responsible. This chain uses TRBV29-1 with TRBJ2-3; a possible D gene is TRBD2 (5 bases). CDR3 size: 12 residues. From germline, CDR1 is SQVTM and CDR2 ANQGSEA. This CDR3 is CSAERGTDTQYF. The DNA of the CDR3 is TGCAGCGCTGAACGCGGGACAGATACGCAGTATTTT.

At least ten counts were recorded for this clonotype. V usage is TRBV25-1 and J usage is TRBJ2-7; 8 bases match TRBD1. This CDR3 contains 13 residues. Trimming took 4 bases from V and 5 from J; bases not matched to a gene: 4. The germline CDR1 and CDR2 sequences are MGHDK and SYGVNS. The CDR3 region has the DNA TGTGCCAGCAGTGGCAGGGGGCACGACGAGCAGTACTTC. This sequence encodes CASSGRGHDEQYF.

This clonotype was detected ten times or more. The chain uses TRBV5-1 and TRBJ2-5, with D perhaps assigned TRBD1 or TRBD2 (5 bases each). The germline CDR1 and CDR2 sequences are SGHRS and YFSETQ. Trimming left V 8 bases short and J 8 bases short, with 19 bases between. The CDR3 sequence is 13 residues long. CDR3 amino acids: CASYSGTEGTQYF. The CDR3 nucleotides read TGCGCCAGTTATTCCGGGACCGAGGGAACCCAGTACTTC.

With respect to this clonotype: This may come from a read error, since a much larger clone is one base off. The chain uses TRBV11-1 and TRBJ1-1; D is unresolved. Germline V gene lookup returns CDR1 SGHAT and CDR2 FQDESV (reference sequence). Trimming shortened V by 7 bases and J by 1 base, and 4 bases separated the two germline ends. The CDR3 runs to 11 residues. The CDR3 DNA sequence: TGTGCCAGCACCTCGAACACTGAAGCTTTCTTT. Encoded protein: CASTSNTEAFF.

This clonotype was observed many times. CDR3 in amino acids: CSVEWTDYEQYF. The CDR3 DNA sequence: TGCAGCGTTGAGTGGACAGACTACGAGCAGTACTTC. This chain uses TRBV29-1 with TRBJ2-7, with D possibly TRBD1 on 6 matching bases. V lost 3 bases to trimming and J lost 3 bases, with 9 bases between them. This CDR3 spans 12 amino acids. The germline V gene has CDR1 SQVTM and CDR2 ANQGSEA.

The rearrangement links TRBV5-1 to TRBJ2-7; 7 nucleotides align to TRBD2. Germline loops: CDR1 SGHRS, CDR2 YFSETQ. J lost 3 bases, V lost 4 bases, and 4 bases had no gene match. The CDR3 covers 13 residues. Here the CDR3 reads CASSPERGYEQYF. The CDR3 DNA sequence: TGCGCCAGCAGCCCCGAGCGGGGCTACGAGCAGTACTTC.

This rearrangement joins TRBV13 to TRBJ1-6; D unclear. CDR1 and CDR2 from the germline V gene are PRHDT and FYEKMQ (reference sequence). The CDR3 runs to 15 residues. Deletions cut 0 bases from V and 10 bases from J, with 13 bases between. The CDR3 reads CASSLGRAGWSPLHF. The CDR3 region has the DNA TGTGCCAGCAGCTTAGGCCGGGCAGGATGGTCACCCCTCCACTTT.

This clonotype was seen many times. The V gene is TRBV6-1, the J gene TRBJ2-1; 8 bases map to TRBD1. Germline V gives CDR1 MNHNS, CDR2 SASEGT. This CDR3 region has 16 residues. J lost 7 bases, V lost 5 bases, and 13 bases had no gene match. The DNA for the CDR3 is TGTGCCAGCAGTATATTACCGGGACAGGCGAAGAATGAGCAGTTCTTC. It specifies CASSILPGQAKNEQFF.

This clonotype was recorded many times. The V call is TRBV9, the J call TRBJ2-3; TRBD2 aligns across 12 bases. This CDR3 contains 16 residues. The germline gives CDR1 SGDLS, CDR2 YYNGEE. V lost 4 bases to trimming and J lost 0 bases; unmatched junction nucleotides: 3. The CDR3 here is CASSSSGRVSTDTQYF. The CDR3 nucleotides are TGTGCCAGCAGCTCTAGCGGGAGGGTGAGCACAGATACGCAGTATTTT.

Many counts were recorded for this clonotype. As DNA, the CDR3 is TGCAGTGCGTCTACAGGGGTCTCCTACGAGCAGTACTTC. Protein: CSASTGVSYEQYF. J is TRBJ2-7 and V is TRBV20-1, with TRBD1 identical over 7 bases. V shed 6 bases and J 0 bases; nucleotides not matched to a gene: 5. Germline V lookup: CDR1 DFQATT, CDR2 SNEGSKA (reference sequence). This CDR3 comprises 13 residues.

In its sample, this clonotype was seen many times. The rearrangement links TRBV27 to TRBJ2-7, with 9 bases fitting TRBD1. V was clipped by 7 bases and J by 3 bases; unmatched bases: 7. CDR1 is MNHEY, CDR2 SMNVEV, per germline (reference sequence). There are 14 residues in the CDR3. Written as DNA, the CDR3 is TGTGCCAGCACTCCCCGGACAGGGGTCTACGAGCAGTACTTC. Translated: CASTPRTGVYEQYF.

Only a few counts were recorded for this clonotype. This chain joins TRBV7-2 and TRBJ2-2; the D gene is possibly TRBD2 (6 bases). V shed 3 bases and J shed 7 bases, with 18 bases lying between them. The CDR3 sequence is 16 residues long. Germline-derived CDR1 and CDR2 are SGHTA and FQGNSA. This CDR3 reads CASSFVWGLEGGELFF. CDR3 nucleotide sequence: TGTGCCAGCAGCTTCGTTTGGGGCCTGGAGGGCGGGGAGCTGTTTTTT.

A few counts support this clonotype. The V gene is TRBV7-8, the J gene TRBJ1-5, with D perhaps TRBD1 (5 bases). Germline CDR1 reads SGHVS; CDR2 reads FQNEAQ. V was clipped by 4 bases and J by 0 bases, with 13 bases between them. This CDR3 is built from 16 residues. The CDR3 protein is CASSSRRGYSNQPQHF. The CDR3 DNA reads TGTGCCAGCAGCTCCCGGAGGGGCTATAGCAATCAGCCCCAGCATTTT.

The sample holds many counts of this clonotype. The chain joins TRBV20-1 to TRBJ2-1; 8 bases map to TRBD2. From germline, CDR1 is DFQATT and CDR2 SNEGSKA (reference sequence). V was pared by 5 bases and J by 8 bases, with 17 bases of the junction left unmatched. The CDR3 runs to 16 residues. CDR3 DNA: TGCAGTGCTCCAGGGTCTGAGGAGCGGGAGTCACATGAGCAGTTCTTC. It encodes CSAPGSEERESHEQFF.

This clonotype was detected only a few times. DNA for the CDR3: TGTGCCAGCAGTCCCACAGGGGGCGCGTTCGGGAATGAGCAGTTCTTC. Its protein product is CASSPTGGAFGNEQFF. The V gene is TRBV12-3 or TRBV12-4, the J gene TRBJ2-1, with 9 bases that match TRBD1. With V trimmed by 5 bases and J by 7 bases, 12 bases remained unmatched. This CDR3 comprises 16 residues.

The table lists this clonotype with many counts. The V and J genes are TRBV6-1 and TRBJ2-3; TRBD2 agrees at 10 bases. This CDR3 has 15 residues. Germline lookup yields CDR1 MNHNS and CDR2 SASEGT. The V and J ends lost 2 bases and 6 bases, in that order; junction bases with no gene match: 5. CDR3 amino acids: CASSELAGAADTQYF. CDR3 DNA sequence: TGTGCCAGCAGTGAACTAGCGGGGGCCGCTGATACGCAGTATTTT.

The table lists this clonotype with a few counts. This chain links TRBV5-1 with TRBJ2-1; TRBD1 might be the D (7 bases). CDR3 size: 16 residues. In germline, CDR1 is SGHRS, CDR2 YFSETQ. V was clipped by 4 bases and J by 9 bases, with 23 bases between them. CDR3: CASSLKGQAGNREQFF. CDR3 in DNA: TGCGCCAGCAGCCTTAAAGGACAGGCGGGGAACCGTGAGCAGTTCTTC.